Listed below are T cell receptor beta chains from one sample, sequenced in a study of blood T cell repertoires in COVID-19. Produced via immunoSEQ multiplex PCR; TCRdb's table is partial and in-frame only. Found here are approximately 66,000 clones, 85% to 90% of them singletons; the top ten hold just under 8.5%. Sequenced sample: peripheral blood. These receptor sequences come from a human donor with active COVID-19. The donor label of this sample is uncertain. Both conserved end residues are part of each CDR3. The order of the fields is V gene, J gene, CDR3 protein.

v_call: TRBV4-1; j_call: TRBJ2-1; cdr3_aa: CASSQTPGLAGGNFYNEQFF
v_call: TRBV5-5; j_call: TRBJ2-3; cdr3_aa: CASSLGTRADTQYF
v_call: TRBV28; j_call: TRBJ1-1; cdr3_aa: CASSLGDGRDEAFF
v_call: TRBV5-4; j_call: TRBJ2-3; cdr3_aa: CASSGGGPGDTQYF
v_call: TRBV4-1; j_call: TRBJ1-6; cdr3_aa: CASSQDIGLRSPLHF
v_call: TRBV5-1; j_call: TRBJ2-3; cdr3_aa: CASGDRGRTDTQYF
v_call: TRBV9; j_call: TRBJ2-1; cdr3_aa: CASSVGLAGGPYNEQFF
v_call: TRBV7-2; j_call: TRBJ2-7; cdr3_aa: CASSLEQGSYEQYF
v_call: TRBV7-9; j_call: TRBJ2-1; cdr3_aa: CASSPYRDYDNEQFF
v_call: TRBV6-2/TRBV6-3; j_call: TRBJ2-1; cdr3_aa: CASSPTSGGAYNEQFF
v_call: TRBV10-1; j_call: TRBJ2-2; cdr3_aa: CASINGTDTGELFF
v_call: TRBV7-3; j_call: TRBJ2-7; cdr3_aa: CASSLTGDRAPYEQYF
v_call: TRBV5-1; j_call: TRBJ2-7; cdr3_aa: CASSPGYEQYF
v_call: TRBV6-2/TRBV6-3; j_call: TRBJ2-7; cdr3_aa: CASSYLGRPYEQYF
v_call: TRBV18; j_call: TRBJ2-1; cdr3_aa: CASSPRSNEQFF
v_call: TRBV5-1; j_call: TRBJ1-3; cdr3_aa: CASSYGHSSGNTIYF
v_call: TRBV7-3; j_call: TRBJ2-1; cdr3_aa: CASSLSGGHYNEQFF
v_call: TRBV10-1; j_call: TRBJ1-2; cdr3_aa: CASSEGESYGYTF
v_call: TRBV24-1; j_call: TRBJ2-4; cdr3_aa: CATSDPGTSNNIQYF
v_call: TRBV19; j_call: TRBJ2-3; cdr3_aa: CASSIGAILTDTQYF
v_call: TRBV6-2/TRBV6-3; j_call: TRBJ2-7; cdr3_aa: CASSKGLAGGPFYEQYF
v_call: TRBV5-6; j_call: TRBJ1-5; cdr3_aa: CASSLPQGPQHF
v_call: TRBV27; j_call: TRBJ1-6; cdr3_aa: CASSSLQGFSYNSPLHF
v_call: TRBV6-5; j_call: TRBJ2-6; cdr3_aa: CASKAGPSGANVLTF
v_call: TRBV9; j_call: TRBJ2-7; cdr3_aa: CASSRDSSGVEQYF
v_call: TRBV11-3; j_call: TRBJ2-1; cdr3_aa: CASSLGGGGSAYNEQFF
v_call: TRBV6-4; j_call: TRBJ1-2; cdr3_aa: CASSEEGINYGYTF
v_call: TRBV13; j_call: TRBJ2-7; cdr3_aa: CASSPGQGWEQYF
v_call: TRBV14; j_call: TRBJ1-5; cdr3_aa: CASSRDPGQGDQPQHF
v_call: TRBV6-5; j_call: TRBJ2-5; cdr3_aa: CASTRLGSRETQYF
v_call: TRBV6-5; j_call: TRBJ1-2; cdr3_aa: CASSYQGAGYGYTF
v_call: TRBV3-1/TRBV3-2; j_call: TRBJ1-1; cdr3_aa: CASSQTGSYEAFF
v_call: TRBV6-2/TRBV6-3; j_call: TRBJ2-1; cdr3_aa: CASSYLAGLSIYNEQFF
v_call: TRBV4-3; j_call: TRBJ1-1; cdr3_aa: CASSHERDTEAFF
v_call: TRBV30; j_call: TRBJ1-2; cdr3_aa: CAWSPTGNYGYTF
v_call: TRBV21-1; j_call: TRBJ1-5; cdr3_aa: CASSKTELDQPQHF
v_call: TRBV27; j_call: TRBJ2-1; cdr3_aa: CASIRSPGLAVTEQFF
v_call: TRBV3-1/TRBV3-2; j_call: TRBJ2-1; cdr3_aa: CASSPLSGRAYNEQFF
v_call: TRBV7-6; j_call: TRBJ2-1; cdr3_aa: CASSLGLAGGDEQFF
v_call: TRBV6-2/TRBV6-3; j_call: TRBJ2-7; cdr3_aa: CASSYYDTRQDRSSYEQYF
v_call: TRBV4-3; j_call: TRBJ2-7; cdr3_aa: CASSLGVAGEAYEQYF